The source of this T cell receptor (beta chain) is a study of monozygotic twins with inflammatory bowel disease. TCRdb reprocessed the 5' RACE reads and reports one entry per CDR3 protein, with no DNA. Its clone listing holds approximately 400,000 distinct CDR3 sequences. This CDR3 spans 12 amino acids. CDR1 and CDR2 from the germline V gene are KGHSH and LQKENI. Specimen: blood. The receptor was isolated from a human donor with ulcerative colitis or Crohn's disease, or a healthy co-twin of an affected twin (not recorded which). V usage is TRBV18 and J usage is TRBJ1-2. Here the CDR3 reads CASSPPGFGYTF.